This TCR beta chain was recovered during a study of blood T cell repertoires in COVID-19. The wider study: Donors in the United States, Italy and Spain gave samples during acute or convalescent COVID-19. T cells, B-cell-depleted T cells, or PBMCs provided the cDNA or gDNA that served as material.

V was pared by 0 bases and J by 4 bases, with 4 bases between. CDR1 is SGHNT and CDR2 is YENEEA in the germline V gene. The CDR3 sequence is 13 residues long. Original processing notes: Amplification of reference gene primers provided the estimated nucleated cell counts. Using immunoSEQ multiplex PCR, the repertoire was profiled, and TCRdb retains in-frame clones only, with some absent. That table supplies the V and J calls and clone size; D and trimming were determined from the DNA. The data show more than 45,000 clones, with around 89% seen just once and around 1.5% held by the top ten. The TCR was taken from a man aged 55-75 years with acute or convalescent COVID-19. The genes are TRBV11-3 and TRBJ1-5; D gene unclear. The specimen sequenced was peripheral blood. Here the CDR3 reads CASSLDGNQPQHF. For the CDR3, the DNA is TGTGCCAGCAGCTTAGACGGGAATCAGCCCCAGCATTTT.